Following are 5 T cell receptor beta chains from one sample sequenced in a study of T cell responses to AZD1222 COVID-19 vaccine. Using immunoSEQ multiplex PCR, the repertoire was profiled, and TCRdb retains in-frame clones only, with some absent. The table has over 150,000 clones, 90% seen once. This specimen was peripheral blood, taken on day 0 of AZD1222 vaccination. These receptors were obtained from an adult in good health.

The chain has TRBV28 and TRBJ1-1; a possible D gene is TRBD1 (5 bases). The CDR3 runs to 16 residues. The germline CDR1 and CDR2 sequences are MDHEN and SYDVKM. Deletions cut 1 base from V and 6 bases from J, with 18 bases between. CDR3 in amino acids: CASSLSQGVPRPEAFF. CDR3 nucleotides: TGTGCCAGCAGTTTATCTCAGGGAGTTCCTCGACCTGAAGCTTTCTTT.

This clone was seen a few times. The chain carries TRBV24-1 and TRBJ1-2; the D is unclear. This CDR3 has 16 residues. V dropped 1 base and J dropped 2 bases, with 13 bases sitting between them. Germline V lookup: CDR1 KGHDR, CDR2 SFDVKD. CDR3 amino acids: CATSDFRTDGNYGYTF. The CDR3 nucleotides read TGTGCCACCAGTGATTTCCGGACGGATGGGAACTATGGCTACACCTTC.

With regard to this clone: Relative to the germline gene, one junction end is altered; a read error may explain this. Written as DNA, the CDR3 is TGTGCTAGCAGCCCAGGGAGGACAGTGTTCCCCTACGAGCAGTACTTC. Amino acids: CASSPGRTVFPYEQYF. V gene TRBV7-7 combines with J gene TRBJ2-7; D could derive from TRBD1 or TRBD2 (6 bases each). The CDR3 has 16 residues. Per germline, CDR1 SSHAT and CDR2 FNYEAQ (reference sequence).

The chain uses TRBV19 and TRBJ1-5; 9 bases agree with TRBD1. This CDR3 is built from 15 residues. Germline values: CDR1 LNHDA, CDR2 SQIVND (reference sequence). Germline trimming cut 6 bases from V and 3 bases from J; bases unmatched to any gene: 6. This CDR3 reads CASRGDRAFNQPQHF. The CDR3 bases are TGTGCCAGTAGAGGGGACAGGGCTTTCAATCAGCCCCAGCATTTT.

This sequence joins TRBV29-1 and TRBJ1-2, with TRBD1 matching 10 bases. The CDR3 extends over 15 amino acids. Germline V lookup: CDR1 SQVTM, CDR2 ANQGSEA. V trimming: 6 bases; J trimming: 4 bases; junction bases outside the gene matches: 11. CDR3: CSVTVTGTGVYGYTF. The CDR3 DNA is TGCAGCGTGACAGTTACCGGGACAGGGGTCTATGGCTACACCTTC.